This TCR beta chain was captured in a study of T-cell reconstitution after alpha-beta-depleted transplantation in children (TCRdb year 2016). Regarding the study in general: Using TCR repertoire profiling, the study quantitatively followed how T-cell immune reconstitution unfolded in children after TCRalphabeta/CD19-depleted allogeneic hematopoietic cell transplantation.

This clonotype appeared many times. This receptor's antigen is unknown. No base qualities exist here, and no much larger clone lies one base off it. Library preparation was by PCR. The instrument given in TCRdb is Illumina HiSeq 2500. TCR libraries were prepared with molecular barcoding, using unique molecular identifiers to normalize TCRbeta repertoire quantification. TCRdb trimmed the raw reads at Q25, called clones with MiXCR and kept productive beta chains. Records with the same CDR3 protein are collapsed into one entry carrying the most frequent genes and DNA. The sample table lists 200,000 to 300,000 distinct CDR3 sequences, about 26% of them with a count of one. The biggest ten clones account for 2.6% of the sample. Based on the germline V gene, the CDR1 and CDR2 sequences are MNHEY and SVGAGI. Including the terminal cysteine and phenylalanine, the CDR3 comprises 12 residues. Only the CDR3 portion is preserved as DNA: 36 bases, with reading frame beginning at the first base. Trimming removed 8 bases from V and 8 bases from J, leaving 14 bases between the germline ends.

The sample's treatment or condition label, in plain terms: allogeneic hematopoietic cell transplantation with graft depleted of TCRalphabeta T cells and CD19 B cells. TCRalphabeta/CD19-depleted allogeneic hematopoietic cell grafts were given to the transplant recipients, all of whom were children. Study-level results and caveats: Over subsequent months, a decline in hyperexpanded clone frequencies was noted, and after one year, T-cell counts and TCRbeta diversity were mostly ascribed to newly produced T cells. In some patients, the high TCRbeta diversity seen at day 60 was put down to recipient T cells and intrathymic progenitors that had survived conditioning. Apparently early alphabetaT-cell count recovery about two months after transplant reportedly relied on only several hundred rapidly expanded clones derived from non-depleted graft cells.

The clonotype was recovered from a girl aged 2 to 9 with Fanconi anemia, due to receive a stem cell transplant. Sequenced here: PBMCs, sampled before TCRalphabeta/CD19-depleted stem cell transplant. Recombination linked TRBV6-5 to TRBJ2-3; a tentative D match to TRBD2 spans 6 bases. The CDR3 amino acid sequence is: CASERVGGTQYF. The nucleotides are TGTGCCAGCGAGAGGGTCGGGGGTACGCAGTATTTT.